Only a few counts were recorded for the clone carrying this TCR beta chain. Per germline, CDR1 SGDLS and CDR2 YYNGEE. The length of the CDR3 is 17 residues. V was clipped by 4 bases and J by 4 bases, with 21 bases between them. This sample is drawn from a study of blood T cell repertoires in COVID-19. Overall study: The samples span acute and convalescent COVID-19 from the United States, Italy and Spain. T cells, B-cell-depleted T cells, or PBMCs supplied cDNA or gDNA.

Assay: immunoSEQ multiplex PCR; the TCRdb copy retains only in-frame clones and omits some. The data hold roughly 150,000 clones, with around 80% observed a single time. The TCR originated in a woman aged 55-69 years who had recovered from COVID-19. This chain uses TRBV9 with TRBJ2-1; D possibly corresponds to TRBD2 (5 bases). The sample comprised PBMCs or T cells enriched from blood (not recorded which). CDR3 in amino acids: CASSSRAPRGRYNEQFF. CDR3 coding DNA: TGTGCCAGCAGCTCCCGCGCCCCACGGGGTCGATACAATGAGCAGTTCTTC.